This is a list of T cell receptor beta chains from one sample in a study of T cells after yellow fever vaccination. TCRdb fed the 5' RACE reads into MiXCR, producing one record per CDR3 protein. This sample yields around 350,000 distinct CDR3 sequences, of which 11% are seen a single time; roughly 18% belongs to the top ten. The starting material was PBMCs, obtained on the day of the first yellow fever vaccination. These receptors all come from a man in his late teens or twenties who received the YFV17D yellow fever vaccine. Each CDR3 is given with its conserved first and last residue. Each record gives: V gene, J gene, CDR3 protein.

TRBV6-5,TRBJ1-4,CASTGGEKLFF
TRBV7-9,TRBJ2-3,CASSFDPHTQYF
TRBV4-1,TRBJ2-2,CASSLDRAQMNTGELFF
TRBV7-3,TRBJ1-1,CASSTLGTTEAFF
TRBV7-2,TRBJ1-6,CASSSPWSPLHF
TRBV20-1,TRBJ2-3,CSARGIAGGRADTQYF
TRBV5-1,TRBJ2-3,CASSLGGGKDTQYF
TRBV5-1,TRBJ1-1,CASSWDRQGDTEAFF
TRBV4-1,TRBJ2-5,CASSHVDRPQETQYF
TRBV5-1,TRBJ2-3,CASEQGFTDTQYF
TRBV5-6,TRBJ1-1,CASSLIQTAEAFF
TRBV20-1,TRBJ1-1,CSAKQGATEAFF
TRBV7-2,TRBJ2-3,CASSLVGGTILDTQYF
TRBV29-1,TRBJ2-7,CSVAPDRKGEQYF
TRBV5-5,TRBJ2-5,CASSRGLVIETQYF
TRBV10-3,TRBJ2-3,CAITTSGESTDTQYF
TRBV4-3,TRBJ1-2,CASSQEWDASGYTF
TRBV15,TRBJ2-5,CATSRLGYRETQYF
TRBV10-3,TRBJ2-3,CAISVVPPPDTQYF
TRBV12-3/TRBV12-4,TRBJ1-1,CASILRPPGEAFF
TRBV4-1,TRBJ1-5,CASSPGQPNQPQHF
TRBV20-1,TRBJ2-5,CSARETSGAETQYF
TRBV7-3,TRBJ2-1,CASSFPSGGAPEQFF
TRBV7-2,TRBJ2-3,CASRPSGAITDTQYF
TRBV9,TRBJ2-1,CASSPDRSYNEQFF
TRBV12-3/TRBV12-4,TRBJ2-3,CASSSRETSADTQYF
TRBV5-5,TRBJ2-5,CASSSTGVETQYF
TRBV5-1,TRBJ2-3,CASSPGQLSTDTQYF
TRBV2,TRBJ2-5,CASYSVGGGETQYF
TRBV25-1,TRBJ2-4,CASSQPGGQRKNIQYF
TRBV30,TRBJ2-6,CAWSRVGANVLTF
TRBV3-1,TRBJ1-1,CASSHQFGAGQGTEAFF
TRBV12-3/TRBV12-4,TRBJ1-4,CASSWGPAEKLFF
TRBV5-5,TRBJ2-5,CASSLVPGLAGGKETQYF
TRBV19,TRBJ1-5,CASNPNRGNQPQHF
TRBV7-8,TRBJ1-5,CASSTKGTGNYQPQHF
TRBV12-3/TRBV12-4,TRBJ1-1,CASSFPRMNTEAFF
TRBV7-2,TRBJ1-2,CASSLFWRETF
TRBV20-1,TRBJ2-3,CSSAHSTDTQYF
TRBV20-1,TRBJ2-2,CSAGSRVAGELFF
TRBV7-2,TRBJ1-4,CASSPRQINEKLFF
TRBV4-3,TRBJ2-1,CASSQARTSGGASEQFF
TRBV20-1,TRBJ2-3,CSARPGLAGGPTDTQYF
TRBV7-2,TRBJ2-2,CASSPRLALIGGELFF
TRBV3-1,TRBJ1-5,CASSAGSQPQHF
TRBV12-3/TRBV12-4,TRBJ1-2,CASSSPETLKVYGYTF
TRBV5-1,TRBJ2-1,CASSARTSGGNEQFF
TRBV5-1,TRBJ2-2,CASSWTSGEAGELFF
TRBV4-3,TRBJ2-6,CASSQDYSSSGANVLTF
TRBV13,TRBJ2-5,CASSSRGGQGYQETQYF
TRBV4-1,TRBJ2-7,CASSRGTGGSYEQYF
TRBV20-1,TRBJ1-3,CSARVHLPGNTIYF
TRBV20-1,TRBJ2-1,CSAAPRDRGSGEQFF
TRBV7-3,TRBJ1-1,CASSPGTLLNTEAFF
TRBV7-6,TRBJ1-2,CASSPYRGGYTF